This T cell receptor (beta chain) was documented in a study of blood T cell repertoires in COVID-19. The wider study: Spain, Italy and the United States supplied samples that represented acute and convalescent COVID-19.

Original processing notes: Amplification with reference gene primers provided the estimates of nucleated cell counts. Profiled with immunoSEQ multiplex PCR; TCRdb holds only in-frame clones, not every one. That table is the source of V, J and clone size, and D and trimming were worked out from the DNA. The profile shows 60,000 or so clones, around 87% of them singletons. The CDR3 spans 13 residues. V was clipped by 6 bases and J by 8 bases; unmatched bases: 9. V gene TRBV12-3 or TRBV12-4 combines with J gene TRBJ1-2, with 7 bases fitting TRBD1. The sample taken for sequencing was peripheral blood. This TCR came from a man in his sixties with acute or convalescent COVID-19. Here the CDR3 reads CASSLDRALGYTF. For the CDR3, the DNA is TGTGCCAGCAGCCTCGACAGGGCGCTAGGCTACACCTTC.